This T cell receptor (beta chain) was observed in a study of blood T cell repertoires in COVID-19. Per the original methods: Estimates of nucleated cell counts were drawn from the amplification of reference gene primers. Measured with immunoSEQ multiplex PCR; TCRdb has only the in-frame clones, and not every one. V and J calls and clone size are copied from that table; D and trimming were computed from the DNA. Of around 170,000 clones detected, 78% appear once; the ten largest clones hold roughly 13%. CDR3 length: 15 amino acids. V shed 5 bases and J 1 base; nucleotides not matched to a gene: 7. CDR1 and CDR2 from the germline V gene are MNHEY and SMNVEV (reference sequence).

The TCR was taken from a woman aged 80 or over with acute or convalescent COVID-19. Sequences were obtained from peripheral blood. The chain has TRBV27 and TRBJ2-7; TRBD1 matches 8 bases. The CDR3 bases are TGTGCCAGCAGTGAAGCAACAGGGGGATCCTACGAGCAGTACTTC. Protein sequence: CASSEATGGSYEQYF.